Following are 8 T cell receptor beta chains from one sample sequenced in a study of T cell responses to AZD1222 COVID-19 vaccine. Sequenced by immunoSEQ multiplex PCR; TCRdb stores in-frame clones only, minus some. In the table there are roughly 120,000 clones, about 88% of which are singletons. The sequences come from peripheral blood, collected on day 0 of AZD1222 vaccination. These receptors all come from an adult in good health.

The chain is built from TRBV7-6 and TRBJ2-3; D remains unclear. CDR3 size: 16 residues. V was cut by 1 base and J by 0 bases, with 11 bases left in between. Looked up from germline, CDR1 is SGHVS and CDR2 is FNYEAQ. CDR3 protein: CASSLGPQTSTDTQYF. The CDR3 DNA is TGTGCCAGCAGCTTAGGCCCGCAAACTAGCACAGATACGCAGTATTTT.

The table lists this clone with a count of one. The rearrangement joins TRBV7-8 to TRBJ2-6, with 12 nucleotides matching TRBD2. J was trimmed by 0 bases and V by 5 bases; bases with no gene match: 5. This CDR3 has 18 residues. CDR1 is SGHVS, CDR2 FQNEAQ, per germline. CDR3 in amino acids: CASSDGLAGPSGANVLTF. The CDR3 DNA follows: TGTGCCAGCAGCGACGGACTAGCGGGGCCCTCTGGGGCCAACGTCCTGACTTTC.

This clone was detected once. V usage is TRBV14 and J usage is TRBJ2-7; no reliable D call. The V gene lost 1 base and the J gene lost 3 bases, with 10 bases spanning the gap. Germline CDR1 and CDR2: SGHDN and FVKESK. The CDR3 spans 14 residues. CDR3 region: CASSQVGIGYEQYF. CDR3 coding DNA: TGTGCCAGCAGCCAAGTAGGAATAGGCTACGAGCAGTACTTC.

The chain is built from TRBV5-5 and TRBJ1-1; 11 nucleotides align to TRBD1. The CDR3 is made up of 16 amino acids. Per germline, CDR1 SGHKS and CDR2 YYEKEE (reference sequence). V dropped 4 bases and J dropped 5; count of bases not matched to a gene: 10. The chain's CDR3 is CASSTGTGGARTEAFF. The CDR3 DNA reads TGTGCCAGCAGCACCGGGACAGGGGGGGCGAGAACTGAAGCTTTCTTT.

The J gene is TRBJ2-3, the V gene TRBV9; unclear D gene. Germline values: CDR1 SGDLS, CDR2 YYNGEE. The CDR3 sequence is 14 residues long. V gave up 1 base and J gave up 1 base, with 7 bases separating them. The DNA for the CDR3 is TGTGCCAGCAGCGTATCTACGGGCACAGATACGCAGTATTTT. It encodes CASSVSTGTDTQYF. Together with reference TRBV9 and TRBJ2-3, the CDR3 gives the full variable domain: DSGVTQTPKHLITATGQRVTLRCSPRSGDLSVYWYQQSLDQGLQFLIQYYNGEERAKGNILERFSAQQFPDLHSELNLSSLELGDSALYFCASSVSTGTDTQYFGPGTRLTVL.

This clone was observed once. The J gene is TRBJ2-7, the V gene TRBV7-2, with 9 bases matching TRBD1. In germline, CDR1 is SGHTA, CDR2 FQGNSA. The CDR3 covers 14 residues. The V gene end was trimmed by 5 bases and the J gene end by 4 bases; junction bases not matched to a gene: 6. Written as DNA, the CDR3 is TGTGCCAGCAGCCCCCGGACAGGGGCGTACGAGCAGTACTTC. Encoded protein: CASSPRTGAYEQYF.

This chain joins TRBV20-1 and TRBJ1-4; the D is unclear. The germline CDR1 and CDR2 sequences are DFQATT and SNEGSKA (reference sequence). The CDR3 has 11 residues. V was trimmed by 5 bases and J by 14 bases, leaving 15 bases between them. CDR3 in amino acids: CSASPLEELFF. The CDR3 region has the DNA TGCAGTGCTTCCCCCTTGGAAGAGCTGTTTTTT.

The chain links TRBV7-8 to TRBJ2-7, with TRBD1 identical over 9 bases. Germline-derived CDR1 and CDR2 are SGHVS and FQNEAQ. After removal of 0 bases from V and 2 bases from J, the junction contained 14 bases not matched to a gene. The CDR3 runs 19 residues. DNA for the CDR3: TGTGCCAGCAGCTTAGCAAGCCTACGGATCGGGACAGGGACCTACGAGCAGTACTTC. Translating it yields CASSLASLRIGTGTYEQYF.